This T cell receptor (beta chain) was captured by sequencing in a study of blood T cell repertoires in COVID-19. Study-wide background: Acute and convalescent COVID-19 specimens originated in the United States, Italy and Spain. The analysed material was cDNA or gDNA that came from T cells, B-cell-depleted T cells, or PBMCs.

CDR1 is SGDLS, CDR2 YYNGEE, per germline. The CDR3 length is 15 residues. The junction had 4 bases not matched to a gene; V was cut back by 0 bases and J by 3 bases. Only in-frame clones appear in the TCRdb table, and some are missing; sequencing was by immunoSEQ multiplex PCR. The sample has roughly 68,000 clones, more than 80% seen once; the top ten hold 3.8%. Adults between roughly 18 and 90 years of age took part from 20 to 25 US areas. Participants had their cohort set by participant-reported clinical history. The chain uses TRBV9 and TRBJ1-2; TRBD1 matches 8 bases. This clonotype originated in a woman in her forties with acute COVID-19. The material sequenced was PBMCs or T cells enriched from blood (not recorded which). CDR3 residues: CASSVGPGGDYGYTF. The CDR3 nucleotides are TGTGCCAGCAGCGTAGGTCCAGGGGGCGACTATGGCTACACCTTC.